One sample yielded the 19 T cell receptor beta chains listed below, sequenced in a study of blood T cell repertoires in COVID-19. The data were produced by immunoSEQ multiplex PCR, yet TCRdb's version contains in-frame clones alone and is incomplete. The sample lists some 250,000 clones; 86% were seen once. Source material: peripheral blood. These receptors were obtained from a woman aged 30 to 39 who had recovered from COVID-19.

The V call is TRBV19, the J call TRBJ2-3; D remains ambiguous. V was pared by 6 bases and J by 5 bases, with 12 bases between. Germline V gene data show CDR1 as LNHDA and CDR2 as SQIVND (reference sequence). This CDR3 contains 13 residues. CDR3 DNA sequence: TGTGCCAGTAGGAGAGAGAGTAGAGATACGCAGTATTTT. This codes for CASRRESRDTQYF. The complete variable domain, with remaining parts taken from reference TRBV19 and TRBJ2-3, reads DGGITQSPKYLFRKEGQNVTLSCEQNLNHDAMYWYRQDPGQGLRLIYYSQIVNDFQKGDIAEGYSVSREKKESFPLTVTSAQKNPTAFYLCASRRESRDTQYFGPGTRLTVL.

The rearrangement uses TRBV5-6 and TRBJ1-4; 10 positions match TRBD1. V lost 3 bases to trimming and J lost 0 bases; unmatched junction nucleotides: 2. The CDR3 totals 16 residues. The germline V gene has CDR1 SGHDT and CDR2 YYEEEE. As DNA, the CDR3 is TGTGCCAGCAGCTCTGGACAGGGGGCAACTAATGAAAAACTGTTTTTT. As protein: CASSSGQGATNEKLFF.

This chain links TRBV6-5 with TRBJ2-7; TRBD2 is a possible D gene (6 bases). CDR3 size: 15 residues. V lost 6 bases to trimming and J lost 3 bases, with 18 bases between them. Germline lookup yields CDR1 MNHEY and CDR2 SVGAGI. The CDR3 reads CASRSTQLGGYEQYF. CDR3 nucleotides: TGTGCCAGCAGATCGACACAATTGGGGGGCTACGAGCAGTACTTC.

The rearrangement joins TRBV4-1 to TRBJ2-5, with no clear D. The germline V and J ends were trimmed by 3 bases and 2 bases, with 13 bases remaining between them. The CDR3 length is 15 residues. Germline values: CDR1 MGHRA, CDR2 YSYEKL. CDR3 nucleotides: TGCGCCAGCAGCCAGGCCCCAGCGCTACAAGAGACCCAGTACTTC. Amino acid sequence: CASSQAPALQETQYF.

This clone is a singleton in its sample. The CDR3 DNA reads TGTGCCAGCAGTGAATGGGACAGGGAAACAGATACGCAGTATTTT. Translated, it gives CASSEWDRETDTQYF. The rearrangement joins TRBV2 to TRBJ2-3; 9 bases are a match to TRBD1. Germline CDR1 and CDR2: SNHLY and FYNNEI. The CDR3 consists of 15 residues. V was pared by 2 bases and J by 3 bases, with 3 bases of the junction left unmatched. The full variable domain, with the rest looked up from reference TRBV2 and TRBJ2-3, is EPEVTQTPSHQVTQMGQEVILRCVPISNHLYFYWYRQILGQKVEFLVSFYNNEISEKSEIFDDQFSVERPDGSNFTLKIRSTKLEDSAMYFCASSEWDRETDTQYFGPGTRLTVL.

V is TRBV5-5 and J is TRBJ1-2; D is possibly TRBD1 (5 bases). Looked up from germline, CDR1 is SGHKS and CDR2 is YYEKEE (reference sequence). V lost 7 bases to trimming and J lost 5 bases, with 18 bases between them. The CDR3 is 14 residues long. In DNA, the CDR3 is TGTGCCAGCGGCCAATGGGGGGTAGGGTATGGCTACACCTTC. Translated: CASGQWGVGYGYTF.

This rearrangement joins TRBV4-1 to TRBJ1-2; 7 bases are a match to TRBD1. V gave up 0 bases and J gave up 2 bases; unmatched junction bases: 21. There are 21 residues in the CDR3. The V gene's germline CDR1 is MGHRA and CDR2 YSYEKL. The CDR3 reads CASSQESLSWDRIPLNYGYTF. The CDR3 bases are TGCGCCAGCAGCCAAGAGAGTCTATCATGGGACAGAATTCCCTTAAACTATGGCTACACCTTC.

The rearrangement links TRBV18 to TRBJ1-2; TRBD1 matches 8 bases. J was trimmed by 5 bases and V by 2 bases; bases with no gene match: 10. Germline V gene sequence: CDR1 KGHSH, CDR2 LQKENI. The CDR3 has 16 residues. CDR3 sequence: CASSPSQGAIGYGYTF. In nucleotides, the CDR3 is TGTGCCAGCTCACCAAGTCAGGGGGCGATAGGGTATGGCTACACCTTC.

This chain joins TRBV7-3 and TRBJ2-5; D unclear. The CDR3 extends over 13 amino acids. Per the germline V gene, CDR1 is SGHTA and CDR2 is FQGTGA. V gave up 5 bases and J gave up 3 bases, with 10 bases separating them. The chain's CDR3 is CASSTRREETQYF. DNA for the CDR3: TGTGCCAGCAGCACCAGACGGGAAGAGACCCAGTACTTC.

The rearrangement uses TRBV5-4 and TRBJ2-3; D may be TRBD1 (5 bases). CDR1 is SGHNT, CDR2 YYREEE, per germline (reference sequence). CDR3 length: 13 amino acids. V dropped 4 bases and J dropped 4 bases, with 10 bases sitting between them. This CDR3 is CASSDQGSDTQYF. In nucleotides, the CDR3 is TGTGCCAGCAGCGATCAGGGCTCAGATACGCAGTATTTT. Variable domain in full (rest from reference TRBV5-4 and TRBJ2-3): ETGVTQSPTHLIKTRGQQVTLRCSSQSGHNTVSWYQQALGQGPQFIFQYYREEENGRGNFPPRFSGLQFPNYSSELNVNALELDDSALYLCASSDQGSDTQYFGPGTRLTVL.

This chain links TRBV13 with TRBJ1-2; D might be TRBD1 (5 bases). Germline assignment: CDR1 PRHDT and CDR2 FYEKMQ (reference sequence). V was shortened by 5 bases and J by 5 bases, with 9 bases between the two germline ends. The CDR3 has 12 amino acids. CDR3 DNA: TGTGCCAGCAGCCCGGGACTTTATGGCTACACCTTC. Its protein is CASSPGLYGYTF.

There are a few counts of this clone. The DNA for the CDR3 is TGTGCCAGTCAATTGAGGGACAGGGGACTCGAGCAGTACTTC. It codes for CASQLRDRGLEQYF. The V call is TRBV5-6, the J call TRBJ2-7; 10 positions agree with TRBD1. Germline CDR1 SGHDT, CDR2 YYEEEE. J lost 6 bases, V lost 8 bases, and 11 bases had no gene match. The CDR3 totals 14 residues.

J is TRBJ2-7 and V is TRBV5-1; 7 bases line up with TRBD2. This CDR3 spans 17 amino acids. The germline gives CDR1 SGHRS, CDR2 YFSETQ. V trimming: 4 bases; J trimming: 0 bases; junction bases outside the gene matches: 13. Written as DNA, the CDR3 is TGCGCCAGCAGCCTCGAATCGGCTAGCGGATACTCCTACGAGCAGTACTTC. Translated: CASSLESASGYSYEQYF.

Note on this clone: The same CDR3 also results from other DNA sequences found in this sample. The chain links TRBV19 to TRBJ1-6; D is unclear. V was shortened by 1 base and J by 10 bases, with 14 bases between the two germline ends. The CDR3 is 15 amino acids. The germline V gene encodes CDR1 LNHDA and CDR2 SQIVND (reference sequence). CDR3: CASSIGAGGGSPLHF. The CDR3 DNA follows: TGTGCCAGTAGTATAGGAGCCGGTGGAGGATCACCCCTCCACTTT.

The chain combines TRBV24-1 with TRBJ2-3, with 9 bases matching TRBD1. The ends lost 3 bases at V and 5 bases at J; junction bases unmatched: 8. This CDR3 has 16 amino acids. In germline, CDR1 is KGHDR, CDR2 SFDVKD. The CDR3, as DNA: TGTGCCACCAGTGATACCACCGGGACAGGGATAGATACGCAGTATTTT. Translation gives CATSDTTGTGIDTQYF.

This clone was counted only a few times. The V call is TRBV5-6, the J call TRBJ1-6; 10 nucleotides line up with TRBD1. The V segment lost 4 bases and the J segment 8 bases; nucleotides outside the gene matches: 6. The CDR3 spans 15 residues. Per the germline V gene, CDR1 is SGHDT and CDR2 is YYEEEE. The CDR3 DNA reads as TGTGCCAGCAGCGGGACAGGGGCAGACGATTCACCCCTCCACTTT. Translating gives CASSGTGADDSPLHF.

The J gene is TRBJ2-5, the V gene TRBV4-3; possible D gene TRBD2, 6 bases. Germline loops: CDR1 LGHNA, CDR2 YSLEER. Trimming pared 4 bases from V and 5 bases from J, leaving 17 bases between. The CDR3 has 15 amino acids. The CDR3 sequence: CASSRKRGLGETQYF. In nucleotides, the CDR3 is TGCGCCAGCAGCCGTAAACGGGGGTTGGGCGAGACCCAGTACTTC.

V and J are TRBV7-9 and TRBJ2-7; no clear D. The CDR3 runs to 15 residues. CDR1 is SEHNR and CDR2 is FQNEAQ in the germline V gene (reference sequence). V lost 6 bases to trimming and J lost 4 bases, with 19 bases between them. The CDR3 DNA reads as TGTGCCAGCAGGACTGAGGCCGGGTCCTTTTACGAGCAGTACTTC. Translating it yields CASRTEAGSFYEQYF.

The CDR3, as DNA: TGCGCCAGCAGCTTGGAGGGACAGGGAAACACTGAAGCTTTCTTT. The encoded protein is CASSLEGQGNTEAFF. V gene TRBV5-1 combines with J gene TRBJ1-1; 9 nucleotides agree with TRBD1. This CDR3 spans 15 amino acids. The V gene end was trimmed by 0 bases and the J gene end by 2 bases; junction bases not matched to a gene: 2. Germline CDR1 SGHRS, CDR2 YFSETQ.